Reported below is one T cell receptor (beta chain). Its specificity is unknown. Trimming left V 6 bases short and J 0 bases short, with 9 bases between. The germline CDR1 and CDR2 sequences are ENHRY and SYGVKD. The CDR3 is 14 residues long. This sample is part of a study of blood T cells in healthy people across ages. Study overall: Per two T cells, template switching captured roughly one barcoded beta molecule.

Whole-study findings and limits: The diversity estimates, figures obtained from one million T cells, were considered underestimates.

A sample-barcoded 5' primer and a J-beta primer mix were used in a second PCR of roughly 6 to 11 cycles. TCRdb independently ran MiXCR on the 5' RACE reads; one entry per CDR3 protein. The profile shows approximately 800,000 distinct CDR3 sequences, roughly 50% of them singletons. The chain uses TRBV10-3 and TRBJ2-1; the D gene is possibly TRBD2 (6 bases). The material sequenced was blood. The sequence came from a man older than 75 in good health. The DNA for the CDR3 is TGTGCCATCAGATCAGCGGGCTCCTACAATGAGCAGTTCTTC. This sequence encodes CAIRSAGSYNEQFF.